This T cell receptor beta chain was found in a study of blood T cell repertoires in COVID-19. Participant age was about 18 to 89 years, and participants resided in approximately 25 US areas. Clinical history as reported by participants underpinned cohort assignment. Two negative PCRs, clearance, or symptom resolution had been documented for recovered Cohort 3 donors. This clone was seen only a few times. Methods used by the authors: Reference gene primer amplification gave nucleated cell count estimates. Assay: immunoSEQ multiplex PCR; the TCRdb copy retains only in-frame clones and omits some. V and J calls and clone size are those listed in that table; D and trimming were worked out from the DNA. This sample carries some 270,000 clones, 65% to 85% of them seen once, and the ten largest clones take 3.4%. V shed 3 bases, J shed 6 bases, and the junction held 10 bases outside the gene matches. The CDR3 has 15 amino acids. CDR1 is SEHNR and CDR2 is FQNEAQ in the germline V gene (reference sequence).

This chain uses TRBV7-9 with TRBJ1-2; TRBD1 agrees at 7 bases. The sample consisted of PBMCs or T cells enriched from blood (not recorded which). The source of this sequence is a man aged 50-60 years who had recovered from COVID-19. The CDR3 sequence: CASSLRGGEVNGYTF. In DNA, the CDR3 is TGTGCCAGCAGCTTGCGAGGGGGCGAGGTGAATGGCTACACCTTC.